This T cell receptor (beta chain) was identified in a study of cytomegalovirus exposure and HLA in healthy donors. Findings of the study overall: There were about 160 TCR beta chains listed as cytomegalovirus-associated. In a later analysis, HLA-C alleles had the fewest associated TCRs, DRB1 alleles the most. Per a later analysis, 18,000 or so TCR beta sequences showed association with HLA alleles at 0.05 false discovery rate. Published work reported that the classifier diagnosed cytomegalovirus status with high specificity and sensitivity.

60 Vbeta and 13 Jbeta primers were used in PCR. TCRdb's table, derived via immunoSEQ multiplex PCR, lists solely in-frame clones and lacks some. The sample shows some 99,000 clones, 76% of them seen only once. Note on this clone: Its antigen is currently unknown.

The germline V gene encodes CDR1 ENHRY and CDR2 SYGVKD. CDR3 length equals 11 residues. The chain combines TRBV10-3 with TRBJ2-3; 7 nucleotides agree with TRBD2. This receptor was identified in a woman aged 45 to 65 in good health and CMV-seropositive. The material sequenced was PBMCs. CDR3 sequence reads: CAGGGTDTQYF. In DNA form, the CDR3 reads TGTGCTGGGGGGGGCACAGATACGCAGTATTTT.